The entry below describes one T cell receptor beta chain. Seattle's enrolled individuals joined amid active infection and were then monitored longitudinally. This sample is drawn from a study of blood T cell repertoires in COVID-19. Study as a whole: From the United States, Italy and Spain came samples of acute and convalescent COVID-19. Sources were T cells, B-cell-depleted T cells, or PBMCs; the material itself was cDNA or gDNA.

Germline V gives CDR1 LGHNT, CDR2 FRNRAP. Trimming removed 5 bases at V and 5 bases at J, with 18 bases between. The CDR3 sequence is 15 residues long. Some clones are missing from TCRdb's copy, which holds only in-frame ones; the method was immunoSEQ multiplex PCR. This sample yields hundreds of thousands of clones, of which around 80% are seen a single time; about 1.3% belongs to the top ten. The chain links TRBV12-5 to TRBJ2-5, with a possible D match to TRBD2 (6 bases). Sequences were obtained from peripheral blood. The receptor's source is a woman in her twenties or thirties with COVID-19, enrolled during active disease. CDR3 DNA: TGTGCTAGTGGTCCCCAGTGGGGCGCGGGGGAGACCCAGTACTTC. It codes for CASGPQWGAGETQYF.